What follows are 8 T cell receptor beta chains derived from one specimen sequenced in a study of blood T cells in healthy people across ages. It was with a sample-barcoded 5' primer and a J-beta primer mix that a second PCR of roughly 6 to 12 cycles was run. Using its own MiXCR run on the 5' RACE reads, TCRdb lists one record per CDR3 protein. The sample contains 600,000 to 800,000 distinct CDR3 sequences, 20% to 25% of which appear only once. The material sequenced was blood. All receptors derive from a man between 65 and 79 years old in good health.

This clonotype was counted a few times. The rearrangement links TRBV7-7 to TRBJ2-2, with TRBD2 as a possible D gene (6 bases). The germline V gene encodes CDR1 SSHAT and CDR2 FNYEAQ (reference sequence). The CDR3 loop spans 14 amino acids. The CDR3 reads CASGSNVGHRELFF. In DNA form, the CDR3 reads TGTGCTAGCGGCTCTAACGTGGGGCACCGGGAGCTGTTTTTT.

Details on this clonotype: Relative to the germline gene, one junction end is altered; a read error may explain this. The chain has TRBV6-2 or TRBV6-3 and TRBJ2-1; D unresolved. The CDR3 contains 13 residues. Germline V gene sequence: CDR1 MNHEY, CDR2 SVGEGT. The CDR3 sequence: CASSYSSAPHAVF. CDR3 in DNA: TGTGCCAGCAGTTACTCATCGGCTCCCCATGCGGTCTTC.

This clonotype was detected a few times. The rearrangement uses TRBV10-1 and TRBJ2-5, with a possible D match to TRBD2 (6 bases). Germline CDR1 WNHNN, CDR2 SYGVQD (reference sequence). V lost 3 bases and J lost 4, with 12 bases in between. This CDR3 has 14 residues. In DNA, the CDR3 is TGCGCCAGCAGTGACCCCGGGACTCCAGAGACCCAGTACTTC. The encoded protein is CASSDPGTPETQYF.

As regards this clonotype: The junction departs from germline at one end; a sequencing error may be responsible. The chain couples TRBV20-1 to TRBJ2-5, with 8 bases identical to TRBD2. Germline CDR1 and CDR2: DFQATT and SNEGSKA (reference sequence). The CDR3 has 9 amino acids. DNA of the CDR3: TGCAGTGCTAGAGAACTAGCGGACTTC. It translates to CSARELADF.

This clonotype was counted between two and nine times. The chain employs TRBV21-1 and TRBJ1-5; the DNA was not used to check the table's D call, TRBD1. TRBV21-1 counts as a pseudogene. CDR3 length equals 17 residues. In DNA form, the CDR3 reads TGTGCCAGCAGCAAAAACCAAGGACAGGATAGCAATCAGCCCCAGCATTTT. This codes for CASSKNQGQDSNQPQHF.

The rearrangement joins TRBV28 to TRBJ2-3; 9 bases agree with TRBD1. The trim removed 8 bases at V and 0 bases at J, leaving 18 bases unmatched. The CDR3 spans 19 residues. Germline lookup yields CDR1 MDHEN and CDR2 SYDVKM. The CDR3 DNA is TGTGCCAGCCCCGCGGGAAGGACAGGGGATCAGGCTAGCACAGATACGCAGTATTTT. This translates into CASPAGRTGDQASTDTQYF. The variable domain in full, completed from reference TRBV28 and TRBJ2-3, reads DVKVTQSSRYLVKRTGEKVFLECVQDMDHENMFWYRQDPGLGLRLIYFSYDVKMKEKGDIPEGYSVSREKKERFSLILESASTNQTSMYLCASPAGRTGDQASTDTQYFGPGTRLTVL.

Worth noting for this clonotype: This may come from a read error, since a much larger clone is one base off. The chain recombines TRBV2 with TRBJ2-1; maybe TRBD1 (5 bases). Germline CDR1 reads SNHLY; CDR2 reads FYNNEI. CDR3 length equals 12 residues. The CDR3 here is CASSQGYNERFF. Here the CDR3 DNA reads TGTGCCAGCAGTCAGGGTTATAATGAGCGGTTCTTC.

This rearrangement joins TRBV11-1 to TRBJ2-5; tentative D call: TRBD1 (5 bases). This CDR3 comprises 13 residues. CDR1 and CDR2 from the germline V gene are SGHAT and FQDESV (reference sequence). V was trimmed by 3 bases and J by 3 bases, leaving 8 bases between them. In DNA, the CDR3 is TGTGCCAGCAGCTTGGAGACAGAAGAGACCCAGTACTTC. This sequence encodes CASSLETEETQYF.